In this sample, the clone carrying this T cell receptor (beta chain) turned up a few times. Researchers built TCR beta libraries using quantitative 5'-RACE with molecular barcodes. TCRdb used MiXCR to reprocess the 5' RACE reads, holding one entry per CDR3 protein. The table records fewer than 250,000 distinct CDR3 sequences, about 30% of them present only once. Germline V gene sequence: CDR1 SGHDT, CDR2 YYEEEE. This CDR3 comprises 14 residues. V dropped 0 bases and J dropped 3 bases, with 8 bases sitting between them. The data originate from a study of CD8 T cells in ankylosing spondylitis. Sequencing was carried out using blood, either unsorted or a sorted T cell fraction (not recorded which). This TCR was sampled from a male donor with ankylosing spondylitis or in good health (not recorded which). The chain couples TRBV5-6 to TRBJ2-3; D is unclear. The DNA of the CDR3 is TGTGCCAGCAGCTTGGACGGCCCTACAGATACGCAGTATTTT. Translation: CASSLDGPTDTQYF.